A single sample gave rise to the 16 T cell receptor beta chains below, sequenced in a study of shared clonotypes between healthy human individuals. Here immunoSEQ multiplex PCR was the method, and the copy in TCRdb shows in-frame clones only, minus some. Among over a million clones, around 98% were seen once, and the ten largest hold approximately 0.44%. Sequenced: naive CD4+ T cells sorted from blood. Subset defined: CD45RA+ positively selected. Receptors were obtained from a man aged 25-45 years in good health.

The chain links TRBV7-3 to TRBJ1-1, with D possibly being TRBD1 (6 bases). This CDR3 is built from 14 residues. Germline CDR1 reads SGHTA; CDR2 reads FQGTGA. Trimming shortened V by 1 base and J by 5 bases, and 11 bases separated the two germline ends. This chain's CDR3 is CASSLNGGYTEAFF. As DNA, the CDR3 is TGTGCCAGCAGCTTAAATGGGGGCTATACTGAAGCTTTCTTT.

The chain is built from TRBV5-1 and TRBJ1-2; D uncertain. Germline lookup yields CDR1 SGHRS and CDR2 YFSETQ. V lost 2 bases and J 0 bases, leaving 11 bases between the germline ends. This CDR3 region has 15 residues. The CDR3 region has the DNA TGCGCCAGCAGCTTTGTACAGAATTCTAACTATGGCTACACCTTC. Protein product: CASSFVQNSNYGYTF.

V is TRBV9 and J is TRBJ2-1, with D possibly TRBD1 on 5 matching bases. Trimming cost V 0 bases and J 8 bases, with 12 bases left between them. The germline V gene encodes CDR1 SGDLS and CDR2 YYNGEE. This CDR3 has 14 amino acids. The CDR3 loop reads CASSVVGRGHEQFF. The CDR3 DNA reads as TGTGCCAGCAGCGTAGTAGGAAGGGGTCATGAGCAGTTCTTC.

About this clone: This specimen includes other DNA sequences encoding the same CDR3. The rearrangement uses TRBV29-1 and TRBJ2-3, with no clear D. Trimming took 5 bases from V and 3 from J, leaving 6 bases between them. The CDR3 consists of 11 residues. Looked up from germline, CDR1 is SQVTM and CDR2 is ANQGSEA. The CDR3, as DNA: TGCAGCGTTAGTAGTACAGATACGCAGTATTTT. Its translation is CSVSSTDTQYF.

This chain uses TRBV7-3 with TRBJ1-1, with a possible D match to TRBD1 (5 bases). Germline V lookup: CDR1 SGHTA, CDR2 FQGTGA. The CDR3 is made up of 15 amino acids. The V end lost 0 bases, the J end lost 3 bases, and 11 bases lay between the germline ends. The CDR3: CASSLTGGDYTEAFF. CDR3 bases: TGTGCCAGCAGCTTAACTGGAGGGGATTACACTGAAGCTTTCTTT.

CDR3 nucleotides: TGCGCCAGCAGCTTGGGGGGCTACTACAATGAGCAGTTCTTC. Protein: CASSLGGYYNEQFF. The V and J genes are TRBV5-1 and TRBJ2-1, with D possibly matching TRBD1 (5 bases). CDR3 size: 14 residues. V dropped 0 bases and J dropped 3 bases, with 7 bases sitting between them. Germline CDR1 SGHRS, CDR2 YFSETQ.

The chain couples TRBV7-8 to TRBJ2-7; no firm D call. CDR1 and CDR2 from the germline V gene are SGHVS and FQNEAQ. The CDR3 runs 17 residues. The V end lost 2 bases, the J end lost 0 bases, and 17 bases lay between the germline ends. CDR3 region: CASSLNPLLQRSYEQYF. In nucleotides, the CDR3 is TGTGCCAGCAGCTTAAACCCACTATTACAGCGCTCCTACGAGCAGTACTTC.

This chain links TRBV9 with TRBJ1-1; 10 positions match TRBD1. With 0 bases clipped from V and 5 bases from J, the junction kept 4 bases outside the gene matches. Germline V CDR1 and CDR2: SGDLS, YYNGEE. The CDR3 has 15 amino acids. In nucleotides, the CDR3 is TGTGCCAGCAGCGTAGTGGGGGACAGGGGTACTGAAGCTTTCTTT. Residues: CASSVVGDRGTEAFF.

This chain links TRBV5-4 with TRBJ1-2; D not resolved. Deletions cut 4 bases from V and 2 bases from J, with 9 bases between. Germline-derived CDR1 and CDR2 are SGHNT and YYREEE (reference sequence). The CDR3 has 13 amino acids. Here the CDR3 DNA reads TGTGCCAGCAGCCATAGGGAAAACTATGGCTACACCTTC. This encodes CASSHRENYGYTF.

V usage is TRBV9 and J usage is TRBJ2-1; no firm D call. V was pared by 5 bases and J by 4 bases, with 7 bases between. This CDR3 contains 12 residues. In germline, CDR1 is SGDLS, CDR2 YYNGEE. CDR3 bases: TGTGCCAGCAGTCAAGTATACAATGAGCAGTTCTTC. Translation: CASSQVYNEQFF. Supplemented by reference TRBV9 and TRBJ2-1, the full variable domain reads DSGVTQTPKHLITATGQRVTLRCSPRSGDLSVYWYQQSLDQGLQFLIQYYNGEERAKGNILERFSAQQFPDLHSELNLSSLELGDSALYFCASSQVYNEQFFGPGTRLTVL.

CDR3 coding DNA: TGTGCCAGCAGTTTATCGCCAGGGGGCAATCGTGGCTATGGCTACACCTTC. Encoded protein: CASSLSPGGNRGYGYTF. V gene TRBV27 combines with J gene TRBJ1-2; 8 positions match TRBD1. From germline, CDR1 is MNHEY and CDR2 SMNVEV (reference sequence). This CDR3 has 17 amino acids. J lost 4 bases, V lost 0 bases, and 10 bases had no gene match.

As regards this clone: The sample has other DNA sequences that encode this CDR3 too. The chain uses TRBV9 and TRBJ2-5, with D possibly TRBD2 on 5 matching bases. This CDR3 has 13 residues. Germline lookup yields CDR1 SGDLS and CDR2 YYNGEE. V gave up 0 bases and J gave up 5 bases, with 8 bases separating them. The CDR3 sequence is CASSVAGVETQYF. The CDR3 nucleotides are TGTGCCAGCAGCGTAGCCGGGGTTGAGACCCAGTACTTC.

V usage is TRBV7-9 and J usage is TRBJ2-7; TRBD2 is a possible D gene (5 bases). The length of the CDR3 is 14 residues. Trimming removed 3 bases at V and 3 bases at J, with 12 bases between. Germline lookup yields CDR1 SEHNR and CDR2 FQNEAQ (reference sequence). For the CDR3, the DNA is TGTGCCAGCAGCTTTATCCCACGGGGCTACGAGCAGTACTTC. It yields the protein CASSFIPRGYEQYF.

This chain links TRBV9 with TRBJ2-2, with a tentative D call TRBD2 (7 bases). From germline, CDR1 is SGDLS and CDR2 YYNGEE. CDR3 size: 18 residues. V shed 4 bases and J shed 5 bases, with 24 bases lying between them. CDR3 nucleotides: TGTGCCAGCAGCCCCCAAGGGGGGGAGGGCCAACGGACCGGGGAGCTGTTTTTT. It encodes CASSPQGGEGQRTGELFF.

The chain employs TRBV7-6 and TRBJ1-1; D is undetermined. Trimming pared 5 bases from V and 1 base from J, leaving 17 bases between. The V gene's germline CDR1 is SGHVS and CDR2 FNYEAQ. This CDR3 contains 16 residues. CDR3 nucleotide sequence: TGTGCCAGCAGCATAGGTCGGGCCGGGTGGAACACTGAAGCTTTCTTT. Translating gives CASSIGRAGWNTEAFF.

CDR3 sequence: CASSRSGGTYEQYF. CDR3 sequence (DNA): TGTGCCAGCAGCCGTAGCGGAGGAACCTACGAGCAGTACTTC. This chain joins TRBV6-5 and TRBJ2-7; D possibly corresponds to TRBD2 (6 bases). The CDR3 has 14 amino acids. Germline CDR1 reads MNHEY; CDR2 reads SVGAGI. V dropped 6 bases and J dropped 2 bases, with 14 bases sitting between them.